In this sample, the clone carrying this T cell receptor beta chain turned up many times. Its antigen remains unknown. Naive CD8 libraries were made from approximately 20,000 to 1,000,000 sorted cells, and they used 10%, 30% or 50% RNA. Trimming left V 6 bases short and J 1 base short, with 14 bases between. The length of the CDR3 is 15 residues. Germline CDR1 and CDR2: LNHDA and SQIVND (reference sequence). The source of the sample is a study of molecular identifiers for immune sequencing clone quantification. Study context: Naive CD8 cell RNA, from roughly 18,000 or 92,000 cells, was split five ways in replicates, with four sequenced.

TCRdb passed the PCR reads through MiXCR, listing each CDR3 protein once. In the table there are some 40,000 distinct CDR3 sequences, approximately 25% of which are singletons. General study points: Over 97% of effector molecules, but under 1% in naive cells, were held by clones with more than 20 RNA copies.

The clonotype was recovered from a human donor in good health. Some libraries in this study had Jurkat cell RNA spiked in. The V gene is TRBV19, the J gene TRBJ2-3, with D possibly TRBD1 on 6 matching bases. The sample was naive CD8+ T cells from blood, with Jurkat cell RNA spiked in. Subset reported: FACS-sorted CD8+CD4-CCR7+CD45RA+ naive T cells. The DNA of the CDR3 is TGTGCCAGTAGAACACAGGGCCTCGGCACAGATACGCAGTATTTT. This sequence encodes CASRTQGLGTDTQYF.